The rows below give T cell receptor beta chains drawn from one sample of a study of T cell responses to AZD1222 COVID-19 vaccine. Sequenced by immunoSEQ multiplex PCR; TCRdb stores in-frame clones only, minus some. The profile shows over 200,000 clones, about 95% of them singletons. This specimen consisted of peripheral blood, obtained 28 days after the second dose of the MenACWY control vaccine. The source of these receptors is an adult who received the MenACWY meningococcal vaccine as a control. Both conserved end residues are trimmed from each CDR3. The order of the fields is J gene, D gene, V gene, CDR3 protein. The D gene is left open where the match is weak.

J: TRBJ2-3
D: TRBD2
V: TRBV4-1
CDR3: ASSQDRSSGSLDTQY

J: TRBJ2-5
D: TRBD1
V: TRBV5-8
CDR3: ASSLRLVGTGGETQY

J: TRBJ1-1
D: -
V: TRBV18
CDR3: ASSPPDGTEAF

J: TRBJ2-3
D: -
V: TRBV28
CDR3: ASSSGTDTQY

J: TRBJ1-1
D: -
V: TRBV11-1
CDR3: ASSSRQWGMNTEAF

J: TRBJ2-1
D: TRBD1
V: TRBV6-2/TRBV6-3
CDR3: ASSQTDQKGAPGNEQF

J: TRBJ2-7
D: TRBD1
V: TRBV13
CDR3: ASSPTPGQGVTWYEQY

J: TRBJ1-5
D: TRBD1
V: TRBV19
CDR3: ASSSPGQGGNQPQH

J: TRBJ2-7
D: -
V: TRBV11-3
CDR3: ASSLDDGDEQY

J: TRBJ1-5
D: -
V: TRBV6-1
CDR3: ASSEASGPNQPQH

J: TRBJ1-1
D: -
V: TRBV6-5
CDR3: ASSYGRNTEAF

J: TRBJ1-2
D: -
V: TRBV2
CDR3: ASSPESRYGYT

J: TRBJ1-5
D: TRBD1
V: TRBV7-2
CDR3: ASEAGQGNQPQH

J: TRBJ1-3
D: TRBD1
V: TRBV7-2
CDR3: ASSLFGTVSGNTIY

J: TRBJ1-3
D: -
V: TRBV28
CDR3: ASGNLGNTIY

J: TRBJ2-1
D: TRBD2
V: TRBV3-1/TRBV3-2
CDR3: ASSPTSGVYEQF

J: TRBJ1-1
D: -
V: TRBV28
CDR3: ASSIPTPSNTEAF

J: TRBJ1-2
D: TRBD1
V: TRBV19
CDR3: ASIGMSTGTGTSGYGYT

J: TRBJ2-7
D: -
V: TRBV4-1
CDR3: ASSPIGLGAEQY

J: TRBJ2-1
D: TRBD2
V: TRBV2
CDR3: ASHTSEAYNEQF

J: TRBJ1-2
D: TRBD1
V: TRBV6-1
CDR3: ASSEPGQGVDGYT

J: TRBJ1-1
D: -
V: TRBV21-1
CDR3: ASSKLGQENTEAF

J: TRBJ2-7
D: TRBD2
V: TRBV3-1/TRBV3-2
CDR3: ASSPLGLAGPKSAYEQY

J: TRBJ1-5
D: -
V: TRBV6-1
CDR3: ASSALRGINNQPQH

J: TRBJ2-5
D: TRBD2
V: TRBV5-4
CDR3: ASSSIAIAGRETQY

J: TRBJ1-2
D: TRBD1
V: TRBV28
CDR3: ASSPLQGPGGYT

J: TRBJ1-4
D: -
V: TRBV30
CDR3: AWSLQEKLF

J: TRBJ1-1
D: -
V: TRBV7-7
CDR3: ASSPRLTEAF

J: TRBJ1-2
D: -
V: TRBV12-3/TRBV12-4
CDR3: ASSLAGFYGYT

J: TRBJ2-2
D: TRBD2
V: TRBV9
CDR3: ASSASGRRSTGELF

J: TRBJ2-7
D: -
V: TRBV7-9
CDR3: ASSSPEGYEQY

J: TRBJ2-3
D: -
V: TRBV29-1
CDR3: SVALPGADTQY

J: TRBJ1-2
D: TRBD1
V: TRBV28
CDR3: ASSLDRGFGYT

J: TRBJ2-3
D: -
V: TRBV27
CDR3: ASSLFTSDTQY

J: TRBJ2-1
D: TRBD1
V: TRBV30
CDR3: AWSVGTGVNEQF

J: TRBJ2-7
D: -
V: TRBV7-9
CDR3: ASSLGVSGDIYEQY

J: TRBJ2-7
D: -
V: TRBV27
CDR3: ASSPHYEQY

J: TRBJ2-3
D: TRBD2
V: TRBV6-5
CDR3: ASSYWGAGGDTQY

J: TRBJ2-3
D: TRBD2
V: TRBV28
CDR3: ASSLGLAGASTQY

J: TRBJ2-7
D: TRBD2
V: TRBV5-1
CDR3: ASSLNAGETYEQY

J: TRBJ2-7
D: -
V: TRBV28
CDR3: ASSFDGTAFGQY

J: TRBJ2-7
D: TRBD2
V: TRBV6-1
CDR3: ASSGPGLAGPPYEQY

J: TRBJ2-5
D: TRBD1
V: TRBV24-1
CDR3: ATSEGTGGQETQY

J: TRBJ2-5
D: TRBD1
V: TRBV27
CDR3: ASSFKGAQETQY

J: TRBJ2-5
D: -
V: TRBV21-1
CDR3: ASSKGRNRGARETQY

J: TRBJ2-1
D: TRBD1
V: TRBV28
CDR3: ATRRDSSYNEQF

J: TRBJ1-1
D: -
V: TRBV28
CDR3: ASSLLENTEAF

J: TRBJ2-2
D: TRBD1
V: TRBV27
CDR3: ASSSPDRGVTGELF

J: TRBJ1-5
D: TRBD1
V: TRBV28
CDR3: ASSGTGNQPQH

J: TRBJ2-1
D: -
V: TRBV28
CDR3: ASSSTRDAYNEQF

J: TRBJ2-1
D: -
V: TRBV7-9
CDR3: ASSLESQIYNEQF

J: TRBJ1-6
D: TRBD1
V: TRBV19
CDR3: ASSGRQGNNSPLH

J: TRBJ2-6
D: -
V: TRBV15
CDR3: ATSRDMGSGANVLT